The next 7 T cell receptor beta chains were all read from a single sample in a study of molecular identifiers for immune sequencing clone quantification. TCRdb recomputed calls from the PCR reads with MiXCR, one row per CDR3 protein. The sample holds 70,000 to 95,000 distinct CDR3 sequences, around a fifth seen once. Material: naive CD8+ T cells from blood, with Jurkat cell RNA spiked in. The sample's subset: FACS-sorted CD8+CD4-CCR7+CD45RA+ naive T cells. All receptors derive from a human donor in good health. Some libraries in this study had Jurkat cell RNA spiked in.

This clonotype appeared many times. The gene calls are TRBV11-2 and TRBJ2-6; D not certain. CDR1 and CDR2 from the germline V gene are SGHAT and FQNNGV. Trimming took off 8 bases at V and 2 bases at J, with 7 bases between the two ends. The CDR3 is 13 amino acids. The CDR3 is CASLMAGANVLTF. The CDR3 DNA is TGTGCCAGCCTGATGGCTGGGGCCAACGTCCTGACTTTC.

The chain recombines TRBV29-1 with TRBJ2-7, with 8 bases fitting TRBD1. This CDR3 contains 13 residues. Trimming at V came to 6 bases and at J to 5 bases, leaving 9 bases not matched to a gene. Germline V lookup: CDR1 SQVTM, CDR2 ANQGSEA. CDR3 loop: CSVLTGEGDEQYF. The DNA of the CDR3 is TGCAGCGTCCTGACAGGGGAAGGAGACGAGCAGTACTTC.

This clonotype qualifies as medium-sized. This chain connects TRBV29-1 to TRBJ1-2, with D possibly matching TRBD1 (5 bases). CDR1 is SQVTM and CDR2 is ANQGSEA in the germline V gene. Trimming took 0 bases from V and 1 from J, leaving 12 bases between them. The CDR3 spans 15 residues. CDR3: CSVEDAREYNYGYTF. CDR3 nucleotide sequence: TGCAGCGTTGAAGATGCCAGGGAATATAACTATGGCTACACCTTC.

This clonotype was found many times. The chain has TRBV27 and TRBJ2-5, with TRBD2 matching over 11 bases. Unmatched junction bases numbered 1, after V lost 0 bases and J lost 1 base. CDR3 length equals 16 residues. Germline-derived CDR1 and CDR2 are MNHEY and SMNVEV (reference sequence). DNA for the CDR3: TGTGCCAGCAGTTTATCACTAGCGGGGGCCCAAGAGACCCAGTACTTC. It encodes CASSLSLAGAQETQYF.

Details on this clonotype: This may come from a read error, since a much larger clone is one base off. V gene TRBV30 combines with J gene TRBJ2-2; D is ambiguous. The CDR3 consists of 13 residues. The ends were cut back, 2 bases at V and 9 bases at J, with 13 bases in the middle. Germline values: CDR1 GTSNPN, CDR2 SVGIG (reference sequence). CDR3 residues: CAWSFGVTRELFF. The CDR3 region has the DNA TGTGCCTGGAGTTTTGGGGTTACCAGGGAGCTGTTTTTT.

In regard to this clonotype: One base away lies a much larger clone, so this may be a sequencing read error. The chain couples TRBV3-1 to TRBJ1-1; no reliable D call. The ends were cut back, 0 bases at V and 8 bases at J, with 28 bases in the middle. Germline CDR1 is LGHDT and CDR2 is YNNKEL (reference sequence). The CDR3 loop spans 19 amino acids. The CDR3 here is CASSQDKLRADARIGEAFF. The CDR3 bases are TGTGCCAGCAGCCAAGATAAATTACGGGCGGATGCGCGTATAGGGGAAGCTTTCTTT.

This clonotype was seen many times. This chain uses TRBV2 with TRBJ2-3; D is possibly TRBD1 (5 bases). This CDR3 is 19 amino acids long. V was cut by 10 bases and J by 0 bases, with 29 bases left in between. The V gene's germline CDR1 is SNHLY and CDR2 FYNNEI. CDR3 nucleotide sequence: TGTGCCATCCAGGGTTCGTCTGCTGGCCCGCGAACTAGCACAGATACGCAGTATTTT. Translating it yields CAIQGSSAGPRTSTDTQYF.